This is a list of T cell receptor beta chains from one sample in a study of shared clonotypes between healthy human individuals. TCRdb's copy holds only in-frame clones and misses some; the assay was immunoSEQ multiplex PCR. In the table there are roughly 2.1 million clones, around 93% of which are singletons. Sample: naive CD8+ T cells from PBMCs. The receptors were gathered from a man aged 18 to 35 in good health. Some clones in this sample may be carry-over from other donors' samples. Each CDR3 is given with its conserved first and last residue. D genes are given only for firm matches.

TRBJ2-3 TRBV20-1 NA CSARTDTQYF
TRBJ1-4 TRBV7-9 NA CASSSTRAIVGEVNEKLFF
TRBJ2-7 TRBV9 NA CASSVGLAYEQYF
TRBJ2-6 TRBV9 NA CASSVPGGAYSGANVLTF
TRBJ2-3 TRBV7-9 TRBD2 CASSLTIGGSGTDTQYF
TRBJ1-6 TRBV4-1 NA CASSQDDLFPSPLHF
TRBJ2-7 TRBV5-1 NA CASRGTGGYEQYF
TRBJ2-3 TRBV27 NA CASSQGWAGTSTDTQYF
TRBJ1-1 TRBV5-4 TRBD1 CASSPPIGTDRNTEAFF
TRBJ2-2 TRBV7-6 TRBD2 CASSLIAGGLTGELFF
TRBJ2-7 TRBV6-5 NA CASSFRFGEQYF
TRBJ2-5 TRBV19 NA CASSGWGETQYF
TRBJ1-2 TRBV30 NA CAWRARAYGYTF
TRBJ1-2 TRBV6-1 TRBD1 CASNQRDRANYGYTF
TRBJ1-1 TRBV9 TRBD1 CASSVGTGTGGSEAFF
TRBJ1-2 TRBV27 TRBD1 CASSLPPRDREAGGYTF
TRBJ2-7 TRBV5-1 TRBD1 CASSLLFKDREVREQYF
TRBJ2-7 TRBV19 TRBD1 CASSYGQGAPSEQYF
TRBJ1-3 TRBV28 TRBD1 CASSLPDMTGESGNTIYF
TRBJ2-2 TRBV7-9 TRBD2 CASVGFDGRTSGELFF
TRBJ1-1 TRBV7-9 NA CASSLVLENTEAFF
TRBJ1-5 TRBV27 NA CASSLSAYGNQPQHF
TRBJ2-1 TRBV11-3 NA CASSLDGGGYNEQFF
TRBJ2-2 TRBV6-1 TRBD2 CATPRGGVVPGELFF
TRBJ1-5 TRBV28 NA CASKDNSNQPQHF